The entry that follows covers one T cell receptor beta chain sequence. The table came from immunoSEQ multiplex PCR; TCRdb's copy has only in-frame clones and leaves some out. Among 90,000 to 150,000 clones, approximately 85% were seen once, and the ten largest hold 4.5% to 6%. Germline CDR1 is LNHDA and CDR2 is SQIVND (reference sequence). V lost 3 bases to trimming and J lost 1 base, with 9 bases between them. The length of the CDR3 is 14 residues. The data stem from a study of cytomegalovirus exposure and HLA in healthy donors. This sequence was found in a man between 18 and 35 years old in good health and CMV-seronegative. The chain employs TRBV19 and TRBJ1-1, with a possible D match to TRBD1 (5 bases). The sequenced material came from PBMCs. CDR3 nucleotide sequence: TGTGCCAGTAGTATCGGCCAGGGGAACACTGAAGCTTTCTTT. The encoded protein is CASSIGQGNTEAFF.